The 25 T cell receptor beta chains presented below share a single source sample, sequenced in a study of blood T cell repertoires in COVID-19. Produced via immunoSEQ multiplex PCR; TCRdb's table is partial and in-frame only. This sample carries about 200,000 clones, about nine tenths of them seen once, and the ten largest clones take 4.4%. The sequenced sample consisted of peripheral blood. Source of these receptors: a man aged 50-59 years with acute or convalescent COVID-19.

The CDR3 protein is CASSIWGREKLFF. The CDR3 nucleotides are TGTGCCAGTAGTATCTGGGGGCGTGAAAAACTGTTTTTT. The J gene is TRBJ1-4, the V gene TRBV19; TRBD1 is a possible D gene (6 bases). The CDR3 runs 13 residues. The germline V gene has CDR1 LNHDA and CDR2 SQIVND (reference sequence). Trimming cost V 3 bases and J 7 bases, with 9 bases left between them.

The chain uses TRBV15 and TRBJ1-1, with 8 bases identical to TRBD1. Germline lookup yields CDR1 LNHNV and CDR2 YYDKDF (reference sequence). After removal of 2 bases from V and 5 bases from J, the junction contained 10 bases not matched to a gene. This CDR3 is built from 16 residues. CDR3: CATSRSQGARGTEAFF. The CDR3 bases are TGTGCCACCAGCAGAAGTCAGGGGGCTAGGGGTACTGAAGCTTTCTTT.

The J gene is TRBJ2-3, the V gene TRBV6-5; 9 positions match TRBD2. Germline trimming cut 10 bases from V and 5 bases from J; bases unmatched to any gene: 10. CDR1 and CDR2 from the germline V gene are MNHEY and SVGAGI. This CDR3 spans 14 amino acids. Written as DNA, the CDR3 is TGTGCCACCCAAGGCGGGGGGGCCATAGATACGCAGTATTTT. Translated: CATQGGGAIDTQYF.

The chain links TRBV9 to TRBJ1-2; 7 nucleotides line up with TRBD1. The V and J ends lost 4 bases and 4 bases, in that order; junction bases with no gene match: 10. The CDR3 extends over 15 amino acids. Germline V CDR1 and CDR2: SGDLS, YYNGEE. CDR3 in DNA: TGTGCCAGCAGCCCTCAAGGACAGGCCAGCTATGGCTACACCTTC. It encodes CASSPQGQASYGYTF.

This chain joins TRBV19 and TRBJ2-2, with no clear D. V was shortened by 8 bases and J by 0 bases, with 13 bases between the two germline ends. Germline CDR1 is LNHDA and CDR2 is SQIVND (reference sequence). The CDR3 loop spans 15 amino acids. The CDR3 DNA reads as TGTGCCAGTCGGTGGAGCAGCACGAACACCGGGGAGCTGTTTTTT. Its translation: CASRWSSTNTGELFF.

This chain connects TRBV12-3 or TRBV12-4 to TRBJ1-2, with 7 bases identical to TRBD1. This CDR3 contains 11 residues. V was pared by 3 bases and J by 14 bases, with 6 bases of the junction left unmatched. The CDR3 coding sequence is TGTGCCAGCAGTTTCTCACAGGGACAGACCTTC. Translating it yields CASSFSQGQTF.

The chain carries TRBV5-1 and TRBJ1-6; the match to TRBD1 covers 7 bases. From germline, CDR1 is SGHRS and CDR2 YFSETQ. CDR3 length: 16 amino acids. The ends lost 5 bases at V and 7 bases at J; junction bases unmatched: 12. The CDR3 reads CASRQDGTATNSPLHF. The CDR3 bases are TGCGCCAGCAGGCAGGATGGGACAGCAACAAATTCACCCCTCCACTTT.

This chain joins TRBV11-2 and TRBJ1-2, with TRBD1 matching 7 bases. This CDR3 spans 13 amino acids. V trimming: 5 bases; J trimming: 5 bases; junction bases outside the gene matches: 5. Germline CDR1 SGHAT, CDR2 FQNNGV. The CDR3 nucleotides are TGTGCCAGCAGCCCTCGACAGGGATATGGCTACACCTTC. Its protein product is CASSPRQGYGYTF. The full variable domain, its missing parts supplied by reference TRBV11-2 and TRBJ1-2, is EAGVAQSPRYKIIEKRQSVAFWCNPISGHATLYWYQQILGQGPKLLIQFQNNGVVDDSQLPKDRFSAERLKGVDSTLKIQPAKLEDSAVYLCASSPRQGYGYTFGSGTRLTVV.

The V and J genes are TRBV10-1 and TRBJ1-2; 11 bases map to TRBD1. With 3 bases clipped from V and 4 bases from J, the junction kept 4 bases outside the gene matches. This CDR3 is 15 amino acids long. Germline CDR1 reads WNHNN; CDR2 reads SYGVQD (reference sequence). This CDR3 reads CASSESGTGGYGYTF. CDR3 in DNA: TGCGCCAGCAGTGAATCCGGGACAGGGGGCTATGGCTACACCTTC.

CDR3 DNA: TGTGCCAGCGGACTAGCGGGTTACAATGAGCAGTTCTTC. This translates into CASGLAGYNEQFF. This chain links TRBV6-5 with TRBJ2-1; 11 nucleotides match TRBD2. V gave up 8 bases and J gave up 4 bases; unmatched junction bases: 1. Germline V gives CDR1 MNHEY, CDR2 SVGAGI. The CDR3 is 13 amino acids.

This chain connects TRBV5-8 to TRBJ1-5; TRBD1 is a possible D gene (5 bases). There are 14 residues in the CDR3. CDR1 is SGHTS and CDR2 is YDEGEE in the germline V gene. Trimming took off 2 bases at V and 4 bases at J, with 10 bases between the two ends. This CDR3 reads CASSFLGGNQPQHF. CDR3 DNA: TGTGCCAGCAGCTTCCTCGGGGGGAATCAGCCCCAGCATTTT.

The V gene is TRBV6-5, the J gene TRBJ2-7; a possible D gene is TRBD2 (5 bases). Germline V gene lookup returns CDR1 MNHEY and CDR2 SVGAGI. The CDR3 has 14 residues. V lost 6 bases, J lost 7 bases, and 19 bases lay in between. The CDR3 spells CASRQENASGEQYF. The CDR3, as DNA: TGTGCCAGCAGACAAGAGAATGCGTCGGGAGAGCAGTACTTC.

The chain is built from TRBV18 and TRBJ1-3, with D possibly TRBD1 on 6 matching bases. The CDR3 has 16 amino acids. Looked up from germline, CDR1 is KGHSH and CDR2 is LQKENI. V dropped 4 bases and J dropped 0 bases, with 13 bases sitting between them. CDR3 bases: TGTGCCAGCTCACAAATTGGACAGTACTCTGGAAACACCATATATTTT. As protein: CASSQIGQYSGNTIYF. The full variable domain, rest sourced from reference TRBV18 and TRBJ1-3, is NAGVMQNPRHLVRRRGQEARLRCSPMKGHSHVYWYRQLPEEGLKFMVYLQKENIIDESGMPKERFSAEFPKEGPSILRIQQVVRGDSAAYFCASSQIGQYSGNTIYFGEGSWLTVV.

The chain carries TRBV6-5 and TRBJ2-5; 7 nucleotides match TRBD2. The J segment lost 5 bases and the V segment lost 4 bases, leaving 4 bases of the junction unmatched. Germline V gives CDR1 MNHEY, CDR2 SVGAGI. The CDR3 loop spans 13 amino acids. The CDR3 here is CASSWGGRETQYF. CDR3 sequence (DNA): TGTGCCAGCAGTTGGGGGGGAAGGGAGACCCAGTACTTC.

The chain joins TRBV6-5 to TRBJ2-3; TRBD1 matches 11 bases. The CDR3 spans 14 residues. Germline V gives CDR1 MNHEY, CDR2 SVGAGI. V shed 10 bases and J 3 bases; nucleotides not matched to a gene: 6. The CDR3 loop is CATFRDRGTDTQYF. In nucleotides, the CDR3 is TGTGCCACCTTCCGGGACAGGGGGACAGATACGCAGTATTTT.

The V call is TRBV11-3, the J call TRBJ2-3, with a tentative D call TRBD2 (5 bases). CDR3 length: 15 residues. The V end lost 3 bases, the J end lost 5 bases, and 15 bases lay between the germline ends. Germline CDR1 is SGHNT and CDR2 is YENEEA. The CDR3 DNA follows: TGTGCCAGCAGCTTTGGGGATGCGGGTAGAGATACGCAGTATTTT. Its protein is CASSFGDAGRDTQYF.

The rearrangement links TRBV28 to TRBJ1-5; TRBD1 is a possible D gene (5 bases). Between the trimmed V and J ends, which lost 5 bases and 2 bases, there was a span of 10 bases. The CDR3 runs to 14 residues. Germline CDR1 and CDR2: MDHEN and SYDVKM. DNA of the CDR3: TGTGCCAGCAGTCCCCTAGGGGGCAATCAGCCCCAGCATTTT. Amino acids: CASSPLGGNQPQHF.

The rearrangement joins TRBV11-2 to TRBJ2-2; TRBD1 matches at 8 bases. CDR1 and CDR2 from the germline V gene are SGHAT and FQNNGV. Trimming took 5 bases from V and 7 from J; bases not matched to a gene: 9. The CDR3 is 15 residues long. DNA of the CDR3: TGTGCCAGCAGCCCGTGGACAGGGTTCGGCGGGGAGCTGTTTTTT. Translating it yields CASSPWTGFGGELFF.

This chain links TRBV5-1 with TRBJ2-3; 11 positions match TRBD1. This CDR3 region has 18 residues. The V segment lost 3 bases and the J segment 0 bases; nucleotides outside the gene matches: 9. In germline, CDR1 is SGHRS, CDR2 YFSETQ. Here the CDR3 DNA reads TGCGCCAGCAGCTACCGGACAGGGGGCCATTCTAGCACAGATACGCAGTATTTT. As protein: CASSYRTGGHSSTDTQYF.

V is TRBV14 and J is TRBJ1-1; 9 nucleotides line up with TRBD1. Germline V CDR1 and CDR2: SGHDN, FVKESK. Trimming took 5 bases from V and 1 from J; bases not matched to a gene: 14. This CDR3 has 18 residues. The CDR3 DNA follows: TGTGCCAGCAGCGGACACCCGGGACAGGGAACCCCGAACACTGAAGCTTTCTTT. It is translated as CASSGHPGQGTPNTEAFF.

The chain recombines TRBV5-4 with TRBJ2-7; 9 bases match TRBD1. V gave up 0 bases and J gave up 3 bases; unmatched junction bases: 7. Per germline, CDR1 SGHNT and CDR2 YYREEE (reference sequence). The length of the CDR3 is 16 residues. The CDR3 reads CASSLGGQGGVYEQYF. The CDR3 DNA sequence: TGTGCCAGCAGCTTGGGGGGACAGGGTGGGGTCTACGAGCAGTACTTC.

In its sample, this clone was seen once. The DNA for the CDR3 is TGTGCCAGCTCACGCTTCGACAGTCTGGGGCAGGGTGAGCAGTTCTTC. Translated: CASSRFDSLGQGEQFF. The chain uses TRBV18 and TRBJ2-1, with D possibly TRBD1 on 5 matching bases. Trimming pared 4 bases from V and 9 bases from J, leaving 22 bases between. This CDR3 has 16 residues. The V gene's germline CDR1 is KGHSH and CDR2 LQKENI.

V is TRBV5-1 and J is TRBJ1-2; TRBD1 agrees at 9 bases. The CDR3 contains 17 residues. With V trimmed by 0 bases and J by 4 bases, 10 bases remained unmatched. The germline gives CDR1 SGHRS, CDR2 YFSETQ. DNA of the CDR3: TGCGCCAGCAGCTTGGACCCCGACACAGGGGGCGGCTATGGCTACACCTTC. It specifies CASSLDPDTGGGYGYTF.

This clone appeared a single time. The gene calls are TRBV19 and TRBJ1-2; D is undetermined. There are 12 residues in the CDR3. V was clipped by 5 bases and J by 5 bases, with 9 bases between them. The germline V gene encodes CDR1 LNHDA and CDR2 SQIVND (reference sequence). CDR3 residues: CASSFGAYGYTF. CDR3 nucleotides: TGTGCCAGTAGTTTTGGAGCGTATGGCTACACCTTC.

The rearrangement links TRBV19 to TRBJ1-2; weak D call: TRBD1 (6 bases). This CDR3 comprises 14 residues. The V end was cut by 5 bases, the J end by 4 bases, with 14 bases between. The V gene's germline CDR1 is LNHDA and CDR2 SQIVND (reference sequence). The CDR3 region is CASSRQGQIYGYTF. The CDR3 DNA sequence: TGTGCCAGTAGTCGCCAGGGGCAGATCTATGGCTACACCTTC.